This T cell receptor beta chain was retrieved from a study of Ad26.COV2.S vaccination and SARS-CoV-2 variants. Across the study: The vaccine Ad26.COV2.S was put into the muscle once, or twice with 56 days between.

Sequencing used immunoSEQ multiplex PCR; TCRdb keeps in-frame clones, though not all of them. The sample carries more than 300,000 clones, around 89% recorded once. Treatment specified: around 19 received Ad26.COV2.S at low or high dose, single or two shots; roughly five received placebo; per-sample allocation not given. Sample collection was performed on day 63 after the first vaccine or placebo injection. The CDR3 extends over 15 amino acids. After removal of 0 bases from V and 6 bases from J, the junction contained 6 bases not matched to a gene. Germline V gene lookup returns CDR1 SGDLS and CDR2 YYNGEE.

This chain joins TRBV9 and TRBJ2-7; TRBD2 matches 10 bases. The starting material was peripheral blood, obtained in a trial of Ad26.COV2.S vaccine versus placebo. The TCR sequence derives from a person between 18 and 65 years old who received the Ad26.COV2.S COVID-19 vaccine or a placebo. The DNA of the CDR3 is TGTGCCAGCAGCGTAGATCTAGCGGGGGCTCGCGAGCAGTACTTC. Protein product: CASSVDLAGAREQYF.